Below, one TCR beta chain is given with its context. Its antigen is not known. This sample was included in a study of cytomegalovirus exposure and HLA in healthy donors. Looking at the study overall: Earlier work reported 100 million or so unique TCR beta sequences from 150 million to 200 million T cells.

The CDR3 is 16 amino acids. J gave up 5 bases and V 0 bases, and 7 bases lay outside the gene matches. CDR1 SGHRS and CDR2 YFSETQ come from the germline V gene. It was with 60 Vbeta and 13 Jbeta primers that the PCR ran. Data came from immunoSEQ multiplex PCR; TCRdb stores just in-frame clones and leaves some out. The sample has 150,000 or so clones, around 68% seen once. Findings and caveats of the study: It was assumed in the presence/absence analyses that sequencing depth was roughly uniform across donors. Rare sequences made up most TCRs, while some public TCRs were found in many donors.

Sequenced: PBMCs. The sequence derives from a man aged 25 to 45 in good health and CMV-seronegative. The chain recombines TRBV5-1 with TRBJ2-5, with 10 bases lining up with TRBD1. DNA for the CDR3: TGCGCCAGCAGCTTGGACGCCGGGACAGGGGAGGAGACCCAGTACTTC. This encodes CASSLDAGTGEETQYF.